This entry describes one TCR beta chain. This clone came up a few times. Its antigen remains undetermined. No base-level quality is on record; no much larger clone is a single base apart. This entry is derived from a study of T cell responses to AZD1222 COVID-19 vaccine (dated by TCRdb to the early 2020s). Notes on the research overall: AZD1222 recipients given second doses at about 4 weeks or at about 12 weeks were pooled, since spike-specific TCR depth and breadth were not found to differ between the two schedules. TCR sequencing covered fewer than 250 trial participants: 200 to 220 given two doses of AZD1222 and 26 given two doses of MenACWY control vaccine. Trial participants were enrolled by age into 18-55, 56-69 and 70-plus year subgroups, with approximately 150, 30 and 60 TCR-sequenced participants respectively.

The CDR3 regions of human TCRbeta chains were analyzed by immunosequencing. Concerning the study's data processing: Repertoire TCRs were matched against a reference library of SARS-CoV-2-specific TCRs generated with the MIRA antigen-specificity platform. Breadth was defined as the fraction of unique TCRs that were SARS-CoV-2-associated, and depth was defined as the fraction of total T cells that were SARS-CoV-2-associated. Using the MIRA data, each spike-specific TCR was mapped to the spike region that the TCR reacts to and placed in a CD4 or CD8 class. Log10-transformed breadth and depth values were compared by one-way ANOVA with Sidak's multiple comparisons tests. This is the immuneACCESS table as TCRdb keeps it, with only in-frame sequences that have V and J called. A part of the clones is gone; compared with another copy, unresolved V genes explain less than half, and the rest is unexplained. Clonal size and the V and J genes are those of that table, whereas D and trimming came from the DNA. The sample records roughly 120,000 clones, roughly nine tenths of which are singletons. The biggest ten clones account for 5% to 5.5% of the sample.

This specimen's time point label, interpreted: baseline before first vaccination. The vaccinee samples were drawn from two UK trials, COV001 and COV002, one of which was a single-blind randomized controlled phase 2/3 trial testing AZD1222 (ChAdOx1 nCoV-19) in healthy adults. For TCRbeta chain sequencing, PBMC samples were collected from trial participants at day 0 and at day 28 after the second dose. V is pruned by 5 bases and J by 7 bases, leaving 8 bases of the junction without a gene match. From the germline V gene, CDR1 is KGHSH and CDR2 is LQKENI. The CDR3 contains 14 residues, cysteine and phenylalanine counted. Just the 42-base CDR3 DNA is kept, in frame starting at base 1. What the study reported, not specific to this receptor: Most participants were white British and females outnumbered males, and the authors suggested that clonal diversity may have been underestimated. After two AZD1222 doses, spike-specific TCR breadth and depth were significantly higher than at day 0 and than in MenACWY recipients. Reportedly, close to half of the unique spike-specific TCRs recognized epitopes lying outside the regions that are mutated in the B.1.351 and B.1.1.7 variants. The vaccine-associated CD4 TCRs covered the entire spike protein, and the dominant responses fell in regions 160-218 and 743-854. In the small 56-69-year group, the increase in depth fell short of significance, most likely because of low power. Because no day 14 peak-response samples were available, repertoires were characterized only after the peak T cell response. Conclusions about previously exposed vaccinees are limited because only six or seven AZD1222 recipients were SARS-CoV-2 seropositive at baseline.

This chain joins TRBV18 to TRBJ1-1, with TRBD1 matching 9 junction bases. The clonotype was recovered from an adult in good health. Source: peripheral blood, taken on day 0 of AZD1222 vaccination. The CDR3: CASSWGTGSGEAFF. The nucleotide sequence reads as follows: TGTGCCAGCTCATGGGGGACAGGGTCGGGTGAAGCTTTCTTT.